The subject of this entry is one TCR beta chain. Its antigen is undetermined. This sample stems from a study of Ad26.COV2.S vaccination and SARS-CoV-2 variants. Study-level points and caveats: Spike-specific TCR breadth was greater in vaccine than placebo recipients.

Here immunoSEQ multiplex PCR was the method, and the copy in TCRdb shows in-frame clones only, minus some. The table shows almost 400,000 clones, with about 91% occurring only once. This sample's treatment: about 20 received Ad26.COV2.S at low or high dose, single or two shots; roughly five received placebo; per-sample allocation not given. Each sample was drawn 63 days after the first injection (of vaccine or placebo). The TCR comes from a person aged 18 to 59 who received the Ad26.COV2.S COVID-19 vaccine or a placebo. The sample here was peripheral blood, taken in a trial of Ad26.COV2.S vaccine versus placebo.

Here the CDR3 reads CASSPSSPHYEQYF. The CDR3 DNA reads TGTGCCAGCAGCCCGAGCTCCCCTCACTACGAGCAGTACTTC. The V and J genes are TRBV13 and TRBJ2-7, with D uncertain. Trimming cost V 5 bases and J 3 bases, with 14 bases left between them. The CDR3 has 14 amino acids. CDR1 and CDR2 (germline): PRHDT, FYEKMQ (reference sequence).